The 27 T cell receptor beta chains below all came from one sample that was sequenced in a study of T cell responses to AZD1222 COVID-19 vaccine. Some clones are missing from TCRdb's copy, which holds only in-frame ones; the method was immunoSEQ multiplex PCR. The sample includes about 140,000 clones, 85% to 90% of them seen just once. The input for sequencing was peripheral blood, taken on day 0 of AZD1222 vaccination. The receptor source for this set is an adult in good health.

The gene calls are TRBV7-6 and TRBJ2-7, with 9 bases fitting TRBD2. CDR3 length: 16 residues. V lost 1 base, J lost 2 bases, and 6 bases stayed unmatched. CDR1 and CDR2 from the germline V gene are SGHVS and FNYEAQ. CDR3 amino acids: CASSLGGLARTYEQYF. DNA of the CDR3: TGTGCCAGCAGCTTAGGAGGACTAGCGAGGACCTACGAGCAGTACTTC.

The CDR3 here is CASSLELAGVSYEQYF. In DNA, the CDR3 is TGTGCCAGCAGCTTAGAACTAGCGGGTGTCTCCTACGAGCAGTACTTC. The rearrangement joins TRBV7-9 to TRBJ2-7, with 9 bases aligning to TRBD2. V shed 1 base and J 0 bases; nucleotides not matched to a gene: 4. CDR1 is SEHNR, CDR2 FQNEAQ, per germline (reference sequence). This CDR3 comprises 16 residues.

The rearrangement joins TRBV18 to TRBJ1-4; tentative D call: TRBD1 (6 bases). The V end was cut by 3 bases, the J end by 0 bases, with 14 bases between. This CDR3 is 17 amino acids long. The germline V gene has CDR1 KGHSH and CDR2 LQKENI. The CDR3 coding sequence is TGTGCCAGCTCACCGTTCAGTAACAGGGCAACTAATGAAAAACTGTTTTTT. Translating it yields CASSPFSNRATNEKLFF.

The chain carries TRBV4-1 and TRBJ2-7; D remains unclear. The V end lost 1 base, the J end lost 0 bases, and 13 bases lay between the germline ends. Germline assignment: CDR1 MGHRA and CDR2 YSYEKL. The CDR3 loop spans 16 amino acids. CDR3 sequence: CASSQADLFSSYEQYF. DNA of the CDR3: TGCGCCAGCAGCCAAGCTGATCTGTTCTCCTCCTACGAGCAGTACTTC.

This clone was seen once. V usage is TRBV5-4 and J usage is TRBJ2-7, with TRBD2 as a possible D gene (5 bases). V gave up 3 bases and J gave up 0 bases, with 13 bases separating them. This CDR3 is 15 amino acids long. Germline V gives CDR1 SGHNT, CDR2 YYREEE (reference sequence). The chain's CDR3 is CASSSVGVISYEQYF. The CDR3 coding sequence is TGTGCCAGCAGCTCTGTGGGAGTGATCTCCTACGAGCAGTACTTC.

The J gene is TRBJ1-1, the V gene TRBV27; the match to TRBD1 covers 7 bases. The germline CDR1 and CDR2 sequences are MNHEY and SMNVEV (reference sequence). The junction had 4 bases not matched to a gene; V was cut back by 5 bases and J by 1 base. The CDR3 consists of 14 residues. The CDR3 reads CASSLGTANTEAFF. The CDR3 bases are TGTGCCAGCAGTCTCGGGACAGCGAACACTGAAGCTTTCTTT.

This clone came up once. The chain carries TRBV5-6 and TRBJ2-7; TRBD2 is a possible D gene (6 bases). This CDR3 contains 14 residues. The germline V gene encodes CDR1 SGHDT and CDR2 YYEEEE. V gave up 1 base and J gave up 3 bases, with 11 bases separating them. CDR3 in amino acids: CASSLLAADYEQYF. CDR3 coding DNA: TGTGCCAGCAGCTTGTTAGCGGCTGACTACGAGCAGTACTTC. The variable domain in full, completed from reference TRBV5-6 and TRBJ2-7, reads DAGVTQSPTHLIKTRGQQVTLRCSPKSGHDTVSWYQQALGQGPQFIFQYYEEEERQRGNFPDRFSGHQFPNYSSELNVNALLLGDSALYLCASSLLAADYEQYFGPGTRLTVT.

The rearrangement uses TRBV3-1 (or the pseudogene TRBV3-2) and TRBJ1-1; D is possibly TRBD1 (5 bases). Germline CDR1 is LGHDT and CDR2 is YNNKEL (reference sequence). Trimming took 2 bases from V and 6 from J, leaving 13 bases between them. The CDR3 sequence is 14 residues long. CDR3 sequence (DNA): TGTGCCAGCAGCCAACCCGACAGAACACCTGAAGCTTTCTTT. This gives the protein CASSQPDRTPEAFF.

The chain's CDR3 is CASSSGVYMNTEAFF. CDR3 in DNA: TGTGCCAGCAGCTCAGGGGTTTACATGAACACTGAAGCTTTCTTT. This rearrangement joins TRBV7-2 to TRBJ1-1; D possibly corresponds to TRBD1 (6 bases). CDR3 size: 15 residues. Per the germline V gene, CDR1 is SGHTA and CDR2 is FQGNSA. Trimming shortened V by 4 bases and J by 0 bases, and 12 bases separated the two germline ends.

The J gene is TRBJ2-7, the V gene TRBV27; TRBD2 aligns across 14 bases. The CDR3 has 18 residues. Germline V gene data show CDR1 as MNHEY and CDR2 as SMNVEV (reference sequence). V was pared by 3 bases and J by 6 bases, with 13 bases of the junction left unmatched. DNA of the CDR3: TGTGCCAGCAGTTTCCCCCCCGGGACTAGCGGGAGCCCTTTCGAGCAGTACTTC. Its translation is CASSFPPGTSGSPFEQYF.

The J gene is TRBJ1-2, the V gene TRBV6-4, with TRBD1 matching 8 bases. This CDR3 comprises 16 residues. V lost 4 bases to trimming and J lost 5 bases; unmatched junction nucleotides: 12. Germline lookup yields CDR1 MRHNA and CDR2 SNTAGT. The CDR3 sequence is CASSVFQGAYGYGYTF. In nucleotides, the CDR3 is TGTGCCAGCAGTGTCTTCCAGGGGGCGTATGGGTATGGCTACACCTTC.

The chain uses TRBV5-1 and TRBJ2-1, with 7 positions matching TRBD2. Germline V gene lookup returns CDR1 SGHRS and CDR2 YFSETQ. CDR3 length: 17 residues. J was trimmed by 2 bases and V by 2 bases; bases with no gene match: 10. CDR3 region: CASSFLGTTNTYNEQFF. In DNA form, the CDR3 reads TGCGCCAGCAGCTTCTTGGGGACTACCAATACCTACAATGAGCAGTTCTTC.

The chain couples TRBV19 to TRBJ2-1, with TRBD1 identical over 8 bases. Germline assignment: CDR1 LNHDA and CDR2 SQIVND (reference sequence). The CDR3 runs 12 residues. The CDR3: CGSLDRAGEQFF. The CDR3 nucleotides are TGTGGCTCCCTGGACAGGGCGGGGGAGCAGTTCTTC. The complete variable domain, with remaining parts taken from reference TRBV19 and TRBJ2-1, reads DGGITQSPKYLFRKEGQNVTLSCEQNLNHDAMYWYRQDPGQGLRLIYYSQIVNDFQKGDIAEGYSVSREKKESFPLTVTSAQKNPTAFYLCGSLDRAGEQFFGPGTRLTVL.

This chain uses TRBV7-2 with TRBJ2-7, with D possibly TRBD1 on 6 matching bases. The ends were cut back, 3 bases at V and 2 bases at J, with 11 bases in the middle. The CDR3 consists of 14 residues. Per the germline V gene, CDR1 is SGHTA and CDR2 is FQGNSA. CDR3 amino acids: CASSLSRGTYEQYF. The CDR3 DNA is TGTGCCAGCAGCTTGAGCAGGGGCACCTACGAGCAGTACTTC.

There are a few counts of this clone. V usage is TRBV6-1 and J usage is TRBJ1-1, with a weak D call TRBD1 (6 bases). There are 16 residues in the CDR3. CDR1 is MNHNS, CDR2 SASEGT, per germline. V was pared by 3 bases and J by 0 bases, with 14 bases between. CDR3 amino acids: CASSEVQGSMNTEAFF. The CDR3 DNA sequence: TGTGCCAGCAGTGAGGTGCAGGGGTCGATGAACACTGAAGCTTTCTTT.

The chain couples TRBV29-1 to TRBJ2-1, with 9 bases fitting TRBD2. Germline assignment: CDR1 SQVTM and CDR2 ANQGSEA. The CDR3 consists of 12 residues. The V segment lost 8 bases and the J segment 6 bases; nucleotides outside the gene matches: 5. The CDR3 DNA follows: TGCAGCTTCTTGACTAGCGGCAATGAGCAGTTCTTC. Its protein product is CSFLTSGNEQFF.

Comment on this clone: This sample also contains other DNA sequences that code for the same CDR3. This chain links TRBV5-1 with TRBJ1-2; D not resolved. The length of the CDR3 is 13 residues. V lost 2 bases to trimming and J lost 0 bases, with 5 bases between them. The germline gives CDR1 SGHRS, CDR2 YFSETQ. This CDR3 is CASSFGANYGYTF. The CDR3 DNA follows: TGCGCCAGCAGCTTTGGAGCTAACTATGGCTACACCTTC. The variable domain in full, completed from reference TRBV5-1 and TRBJ1-2, reads KAGVTQTPRYLIKTRGQQVTLSCSPISGHRSVSWYQQTPGQGLQFLFEYFSETQRNKGNFPGRFSGRQFSNSRSEMNVSTLELGDSALYLCASSFGANYGYTFGSGTRLTVV.

The V gene is TRBV4-1, the J gene TRBJ2-7, with D possibly TRBD2 on 6 matching bases. Germline-derived CDR1 and CDR2 are MGHRA and YSYEKL. The CDR3 totals 16 residues. V dropped 0 bases and J dropped 7 bases, with 19 bases sitting between them. The CDR3 DNA follows: TGCGCCAGCAGCCAAGATCCGGGACTCCCCCCGGGTGAGCAGTACTTC. Residues: CASSQDPGLPPGEQYF.

This chain links TRBV7-2 with TRBJ2-4; no firm D call. V gave up 5 bases and J gave up 0 bases, with 11 bases separating them. Germline V lookup: CDR1 SGHTA, CDR2 FQGNSA. This CDR3 spans 15 amino acids. In DNA, the CDR3 is TGTGCCAGCAGCCCCTGGGAACTAGCCAAAAACATTCAGTACTTC. Its protein is CASSPWELAKNIQYF.

The CDR3 protein is CASSPRWNQPQHF. In nucleotides, the CDR3 is TGTGCCAGCAGCCCCCGGTGGAATCAGCCCCAGCATTTT. The gene calls are TRBV11-2 and TRBJ1-5; D is undetermined. Deletions cut 5 bases from V and 4 bases from J, with 9 bases between. The CDR3 spans 13 residues. Per the germline V gene, CDR1 is SGHAT and CDR2 is FQNNGV.

V gene TRBV6-1 combines with J gene TRBJ1-1; D may be TRBD1 (6 bases). CDR1 and CDR2 (germline): MNHNS, SASEGT. Trimming removed 2 bases at V and 11 bases at J, with 15 bases between. The CDR3 totals 13 residues. Here the CDR3 reads CASSEWGQGWAFF. The CDR3 region has the DNA TGTGCCAGCAGTGAATGGGGGCAGGGGTGGGCTTTCTTT.

V and J are TRBV6-5 and TRBJ1-5, with a weak D call TRBD1 (5 bases). CDR3 length: 14 amino acids. The ends were cut back, 8 bases at V and 1 base at J, with 12 bases in the middle. Per the germline V gene, CDR1 is MNHEY and CDR2 is SVGAGI. CDR3 amino acids: CASSPRDSNQPQHF. DNA for the CDR3: TGTGCCAGCTCCCCTCGGGACAGCAATCAGCCCCAGCATTTT.

This clone is a singleton in its sample. V is TRBV9 and J is TRBJ1-1, with no clear D. CDR3 length: 18 residues. V was clipped by 3 bases and J by 6 bases, with 27 bases between them. CDR1 is SGDLS, CDR2 YYNGEE, per germline. The DNA for the CDR3 is TGTGCCAGCAGCGACCCCCGGTCTACGAGTTCTTATGGACCTGAAGCTTTCTTT. Translation gives CASSDPRSTSSYGPEAFF. Supplemented by reference TRBV9 and TRBJ1-1, the full variable domain reads DSGVTQTPKHLITATGQRVTLRCSPRSGDLSVYWYQQSLDQGLQFLIQYYNGEERAKGNILERFSAQQFPDLHSELNLSSLELGDSALYFCASSDPRSTSSYGPEAFFGQGTRLTVV.

The chain uses TRBV6-5 and TRBJ1-4; TRBD1 agrees at 9 bases. Germline CDR1 MNHEY, CDR2 SVGAGI. V was clipped by 2 bases and J by 7 bases; unmatched bases: 8. This CDR3 is built from 16 residues. CDR3 in amino acids: CASSYQNRGRGEKLFF. As DNA, the CDR3 is TGTGCCAGCAGTTACCAAAACAGGGGGCGCGGTGAAAAACTGTTTTTT.

The chain is built from TRBV7-2 and TRBJ1-2, with TRBD1 identical over 8 bases. With V trimmed by 1 base and J by 2 bases, 3 bases remained unmatched. The CDR3 is 15 amino acids. Germline V CDR1 and CDR2: SGHTA, FQGNSA. The CDR3 DNA reads TGTGCCAGCAGCTTAGGGCAGGGGGCGAACTATGGCTACACCTTC. Its translation: CASSLGQGANYGYTF.

This clone showed up just once. V gene TRBV19 combines with J gene TRBJ1-1; TRBD1 aligns across 9 bases. Germline V lookup: CDR1 LNHDA, CDR2 SQIVND (reference sequence). V was clipped by 4 bases and J by 2 bases; unmatched bases: 11. This CDR3 is 17 amino acids long. The CDR3 region has the DNA TGTGCCAGTAGTACTTTAAGAACAGGGGGCGCCAACACTGAAGCTTTCTTT. The encoded protein is CASSTLRTGGANTEAFF.

In this sample, this clone turned up a few times. The chain is built from TRBV19 and TRBJ2-7; 8 nucleotides line up with TRBD1. From germline, CDR1 is LNHDA and CDR2 SQIVND (reference sequence). The CDR3 runs 14 residues. With 3 bases clipped from V and 4 bases from J, the junction kept 5 bases outside the gene matches. The CDR3 DNA sequence: TGTGCCAGTAGTATGGGACAGGTATCATACGAGCAGTACTTC. Translated, it gives CASSMGQVSYEQYF.